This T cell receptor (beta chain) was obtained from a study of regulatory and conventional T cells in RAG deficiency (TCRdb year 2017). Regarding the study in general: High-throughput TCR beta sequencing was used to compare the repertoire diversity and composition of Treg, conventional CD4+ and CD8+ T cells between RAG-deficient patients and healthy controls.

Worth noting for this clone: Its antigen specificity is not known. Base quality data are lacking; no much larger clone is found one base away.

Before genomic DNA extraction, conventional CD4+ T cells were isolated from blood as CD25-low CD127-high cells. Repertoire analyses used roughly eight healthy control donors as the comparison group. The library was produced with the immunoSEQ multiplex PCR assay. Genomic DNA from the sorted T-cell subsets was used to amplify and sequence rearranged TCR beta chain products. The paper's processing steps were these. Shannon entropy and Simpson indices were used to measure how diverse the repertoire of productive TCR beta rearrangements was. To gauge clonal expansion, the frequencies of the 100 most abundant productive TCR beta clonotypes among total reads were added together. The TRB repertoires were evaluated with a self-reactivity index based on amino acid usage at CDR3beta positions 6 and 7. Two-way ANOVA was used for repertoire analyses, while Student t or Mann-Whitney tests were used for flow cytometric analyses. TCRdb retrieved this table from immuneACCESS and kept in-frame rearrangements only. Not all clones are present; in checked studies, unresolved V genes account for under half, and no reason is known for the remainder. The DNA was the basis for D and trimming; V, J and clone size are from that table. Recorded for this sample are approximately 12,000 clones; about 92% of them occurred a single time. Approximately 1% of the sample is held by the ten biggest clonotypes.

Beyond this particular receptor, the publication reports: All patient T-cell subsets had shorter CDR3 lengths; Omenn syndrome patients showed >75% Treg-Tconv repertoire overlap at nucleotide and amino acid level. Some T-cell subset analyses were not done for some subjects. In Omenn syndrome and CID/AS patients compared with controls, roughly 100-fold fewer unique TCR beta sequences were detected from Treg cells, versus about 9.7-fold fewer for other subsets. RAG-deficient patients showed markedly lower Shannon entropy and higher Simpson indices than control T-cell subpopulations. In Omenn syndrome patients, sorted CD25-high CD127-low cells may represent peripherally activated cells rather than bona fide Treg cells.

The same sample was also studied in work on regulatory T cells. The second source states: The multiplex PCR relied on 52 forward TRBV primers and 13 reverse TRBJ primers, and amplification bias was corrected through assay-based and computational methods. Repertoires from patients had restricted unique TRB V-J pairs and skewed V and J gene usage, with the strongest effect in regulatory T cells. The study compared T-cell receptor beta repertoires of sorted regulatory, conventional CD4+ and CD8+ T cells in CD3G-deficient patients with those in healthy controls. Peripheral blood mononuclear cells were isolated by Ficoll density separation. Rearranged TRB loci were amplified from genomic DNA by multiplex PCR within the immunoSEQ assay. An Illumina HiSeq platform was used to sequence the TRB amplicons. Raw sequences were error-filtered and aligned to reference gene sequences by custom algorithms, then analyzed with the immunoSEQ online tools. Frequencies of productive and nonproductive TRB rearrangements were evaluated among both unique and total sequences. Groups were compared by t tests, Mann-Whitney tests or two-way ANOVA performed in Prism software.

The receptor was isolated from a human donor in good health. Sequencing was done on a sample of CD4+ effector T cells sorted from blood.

The DNA is as follows: TGTGCCAGCAGACCCGACGGCCGCGCGGCCAATGAGCAGTTCTTC. The resulting protein is CASRPDGRAANEQFF. The sequence links TRBV6-1 to TRBJ2-1; no confident D gene assignment can be made. V loses 6 bases of germline sequence and J loses 6 bases, and the interval between the two ends is 18 bases. The CDR3 runs 15 amino acids, cysteine and phenylalanine included. Only the CDR3 part of the read is kept: 45 bases, read in frame from the first base. The germline V gene yields MNHNS for CDR1 and SASEGT for CDR2.